Following are 5 T cell receptor beta chains from one sample sequenced in a study of shared clonotypes between healthy human individuals. Profiling relied on immunoSEQ multiplex PCR, and the TCRdb table lists in-frame clones only, not all of them. In the table there are roughly 2.2 million clones, over 90% of which are singletons. Sequencing was performed on naive CD4+ T cells from PBMCs. This sample's subset: CD45RA+ positively selected. The receptors were gathered from a young man in good health. Some clones in this sample may be carry-over from other donors' samples.

This rearrangement joins TRBV6-4 to TRBJ1-4; D is perhaps TRBD1 (5 bases). The CDR3 runs 13 residues. Germline V gives CDR1 MRHNA, CDR2 SNTAGT. V gave up 5 bases and J gave up 3 bases, with 7 bases separating them. The CDR3 region is CASSRQPNEKLFF. The DNA of the CDR3 is TGTGCCAGCAGTAGACAGCCTAATGAAAAACTGTTTTTT.

This rearrangement joins TRBV4-3 to TRBJ1-2; weak D call: TRBD1 (6 bases). Germline V CDR1 and CDR2: LGHNA, YSLEER. Trimming pared 2 bases from V and 6 bases from J, leaving 13 bases between. This CDR3 is 14 amino acids long. The CDR3 nucleotides read TGCGCCAGCAGCCAAAGGTCGGGACACGATGGCTACACCTTC. It yields the protein CASSQRSGHDGYTF.

The chain joins TRBV9 to TRBJ1-2; 8 bases line up with TRBD1. The CDR3 is made up of 17 amino acids. Germline V CDR1 and CDR2: SGDLS, YYNGEE. The junction had 15 bases not matched to a gene; V was cut back by 4 bases and J by 4 bases. The CDR3 nucleotides read TGTGCCAGCAGCCCAGGATCCGGGACAGGCCACCCCTATGGCTACACCTTC. It encodes CASSPGSGTGHPYGYTF.

The chain uses TRBV7-3 and TRBJ2-7; weak D call: TRBD1 (5 bases). The CDR3 runs to 15 residues. V was clipped by 1 base and J by 5 bases, with 15 bases between them. From germline, CDR1 is SGHTA and CDR2 FQGTGA. CDR3 coding DNA: TGTGCCAGCAGCTTAAAAAGGGGCGCTTCCCACGAGCAGTACTTC. It encodes CASSLKRGASHEQYF.

This chain uses TRBV4-2 with TRBJ2-1, with 8 bases fitting TRBD2. CDR3 length equals 17 residues. J was trimmed by 0 bases and V by 0 bases; bases with no gene match: 4. CDR1 and CDR2 (germline): LGHNA, YNFKEQ. For the CDR3, the DNA is TGTGCCAGCAGCCAAGAACTAGCGGCCAGCTCCTACAATGAGCAGTTCTTC. Amino acids: CASSQELAASSYNEQFF.